Shown below are 26 T cell receptor beta chains from a single sample sequenced in a study of CD8 T cells in Susac syndrome. Random hexamers were used to reverse transcribe roughly 0.5 to 1 ug of RNA. MiXCR was run by TCRdb on the immunoSEQ multiplex PCR reads, yielding one entry per CDR3 protein. Altogether roughly 110,000 distinct CDR3 sequences are present, approximately 94% being singletons, with the ten largest covering approximately 0.41%. Sequenced input: CD8+ T cells from PBMCs. The receptor source for this set is a human donor with Susac syndrome.

The genes are TRBV7-9 and TRBJ1-1, with a weak D call TRBD1 (5 bases). V was clipped by 6 bases and J by 1 base, with 9 bases between them. Per the germline V gene, CDR1 is SEHNR and CDR2 is FQNEAQ (reference sequence). The CDR3 covers 13 residues. CDR3 protein: CASSKDTNTEAFF. In nucleotides, the CDR3 is TGTGCCAGCAGTAAGGACACGAACACTGAAGCTTTCTTT.

The chain combines TRBV7-8 with TRBJ2-1; D unclear. The V gene's germline CDR1 is SGHVS and CDR2 FQNEAQ. This CDR3 comprises 12 residues. Trimming cost V 3 bases and J 7 bases, with 7 bases left between them. CDR3 region: CASSFKGNEQFF. In DNA form, the CDR3 reads TGTGCCAGCAGCTTTAAGGGTAATGAGCAGTTCTTC. The full variable domain, rest sourced from reference TRBV7-8 and TRBJ2-1, is GAGVSQSPRYKVAKRGQDVALRCDPISGHVSLFWYQQALGQGPEFLTYFQNEAQLDKSGLPSDRFFAERPEGSVSTLKIQRTQQEDSAVYLCASSFKGNEQFFGPGTRLTVL.

This sequence joins TRBV14 and TRBJ2-3; D uncertain. From germline, CDR1 is SGHDN and CDR2 FVKESK. The V end lost 5 bases, the J end lost 4 bases, and 16 bases lay between the germline ends. The CDR3 consists of 15 residues. CDR3 loop: CASSIRDLVSDTQYF. In DNA form, the CDR3 reads TGTGCCAGCAGCATTCGCGACTTGGTCTCAGATACGCAGTATTTT.

The chain joins TRBV27 to TRBJ1-5; 7 bases match TRBD1. The CDR3 runs to 16 residues. Trimming cost V 6 bases and J 0 bases; bases outside gene matches: 8. The germline CDR1 and CDR2 sequences are MNHEY and SMNVEV (reference sequence). CDR3 protein: CASRPGTAYSNQPQHF. DNA of the CDR3: TGTGCCAGCAGGCCCGGGACAGCTTATAGCAATCAGCCCCAGCATTTT.

V and J are TRBV9 and TRBJ1-2, with 7 bases identical to TRBD1. CDR3 length equals 14 residues. Germline V gene sequence: CDR1 SGDLS, CDR2 YYNGEE. Trimming at V came to 3 bases and at J to 8 bases, leaving 10 bases not matched to a gene. Here the CDR3 DNA reads TGTGCCAGCAGCGATCCAATCGGGACAGAAGGCTACACCTTC. Translated: CASSDPIGTEGYTF.

The chain couples TRBV11-3 to TRBJ2-7; TRBD1 aligns across 7 bases. The CDR3 totals 13 residues. Per the germline V gene, CDR1 is SGHNT and CDR2 is YENEEA. After removal of 2 bases from V and 6 bases from J, the junction contained 4 bases not matched to a gene. This chain's CDR3 is CASSLRQGTEQYF. Here the CDR3 DNA reads TGTGCCAGCAGCTTAAGACAGGGAACCGAGCAGTACTTC.

V is TRBV3-1 and J is TRBJ2-7, with D maybe TRBD2 (6 bases). Per the germline V gene, CDR1 is LGHDT and CDR2 is YNNKEL (reference sequence). The CDR3 is 12 amino acids. V was shortened by 7 bases and J by 7 bases, with 14 bases between the two germline ends. The CDR3 bases are TGTGCCAGCATAGGTTCCGGGGGTGAGCAGTACTTC. Amino acids: CASIGSGGEQYF.

This CDR3 reads CASSLNSGQPQHF. The CDR3 DNA follows: TGTGCCAGCAGCTTAAACAGCGGGCAGCCCCAGCATTTT. V gene TRBV7-3 combines with J gene TRBJ1-5, with D uncertain. From germline, CDR1 is SGHTA and CDR2 FQGTGA. The CDR3 is made up of 13 amino acids. V lost 1 base to trimming and J lost 7 bases, with 8 bases between them.

On this clonotype itself: The junction differs from germline at one of its ends, possibly a read error. V usage is TRBV29-1 and J usage is TRBJ1-5, with D tentatively TRBD1 (5 bases). Germline-derived CDR1 and CDR2 are SQVTM and ANQGSEA. The CDR3 has 15 residues. The CDR3 is CSLERGRGPNQPQHF. The CDR3 nucleotides read TGCAGCCTTGAGAGGGGCCGAGGTCCTAATCAGCCCCAGCATTTT. Filled out from reference TRBV29-1 and TRBJ1-5, the complete variable domain reads SAVISQKPSRDICQRGTSLTIQCQVDSQVTMMFWYRQQPGQSLTLIATANQGSEATYESGFVIDKFPISRPNLTFSTLTVSNMSPEDSSIYLCSLERGRGPNQPQHFGDGTRLSIL.

The V call is TRBV2, the J call TRBJ1-6; D gene unclear. Germline assignment: CDR1 SNHLY and CDR2 FYNNEI. The V gene lost 0 bases and the J gene lost 0 bases, with 12 bases spanning the gap. The CDR3 runs 18 residues. The CDR3 sequence: CASSEAGGLSSYNSPLHF. CDR3 sequence (DNA): TGTGCCAGCAGTGAAGCAGGAGGTCTCAGCTCCTATAATTCACCCCTCCACTTT.

The chain carries TRBV10-3 and TRBJ2-1; 8 nucleotides align to TRBD1. Trimming took 0 bases from V and 2 from J; bases not matched to a gene: 3. The CDR3 consists of 16 residues. Germline CDR1 ENHRY, CDR2 SYGVKD. CDR3 in amino acids: CAISESQTGAYNEQFF. As DNA, the CDR3 is TGTGCCATCAGTGAGTCGCAGACAGGGGCCTACAATGAGCAGTTCTTC.

The chain recombines TRBV19 with TRBJ2-5; 9 bases fit TRBD1. V shed 7 bases and J 4 bases; nucleotides not matched to a gene: 10. Per the germline V gene, CDR1 is LNHDA and CDR2 is SQIVND (reference sequence). CDR3 length: 15 amino acids. The CDR3 loop is CASIVTGGIIETQYF. The CDR3 DNA is TGTGCCAGTATCGTAACAGGGGGCATAATAGAGACCCAGTACTTC.

The chain has TRBV3-1 and TRBJ1-2; weak D call: TRBD1 (6 bases). The germline V gene encodes CDR1 LGHDT and CDR2 YNNKEL (reference sequence). The CDR3 spans 14 residues. The V and J ends lost 5 bases and 2 bases respectively, with 12 bases between them. CDR3 nucleotide sequence: TGTGCCAGCAGCTCCCGGGACAACAACTATGGCTACACCTTC. Translated: CASSSRDNNYGYTF.

This CDR3 reads CASSKDSLADTQYF. CDR3 nucleotides: TGTGCCAGCAGTAAGGACAGTTTAGCAGATACGCAGTATTTT. The chain combines TRBV3-1 with TRBJ2-3; TRBD1 might be the D (6 bases). V lost 6 bases to trimming and J lost 4 bases, with 14 bases between them. This CDR3 has 14 residues. The germline CDR1 and CDR2 sequences are LGHDT and YNNKEL (reference sequence).

This chain uses TRBV12-3 or TRBV12-4 with TRBJ2-1; TRBD2 agrees at 9 bases. The CDR3 runs to 15 residues. V lost 6 bases and J lost 6; bases outside the gene matches: 9. The CDR3 loop is CASSLSGGQSNEQFF. The CDR3 DNA follows: TGTGCCAGCAGCCTCAGCGGGGGGCAGTCCAATGAGCAGTTCTTC.

The gene calls are TRBV15 and TRBJ2-7; D is possibly TRBD1 or TRBD2 (6 bases each). Deletions cut 0 bases from V and 6 bases from J, with 12 bases between. The length of the CDR3 is 14 residues. Germline loops: CDR1 LNHNV, CDR2 YYDKDF (reference sequence). The CDR3 is CATSRDPGAGEQYF. The CDR3 region has the DNA TGTGCCACCAGCAGAGATCCGGGGGCAGGCGAGCAGTACTTC.

V and J are TRBV6-2 or TRBV6-3 and TRBJ2-1; D remains ambiguous. V was shortened by 4 bases and J by 6 bases, with 10 bases between the two germline ends. Per the germline V gene, CDR1 is MNHEY and CDR2 is SVGEGT. There are 13 residues in the CDR3. CDR3: CASSSSAVNEQFF. In nucleotides, the CDR3 is TGTGCCAGCAGTTCCTCGGCGGTCAATGAGCAGTTCTTC.

The chain couples TRBV7-8 to TRBJ1-4; the D is unclear. The CDR3 is 14 residues long. Trimming cost V 1 base and J 7 bases, with 10 bases left between them. Germline CDR1 reads SGHVS; CDR2 reads FQNEAQ. The CDR3 is CASSLGGLAEKLFF. The CDR3 bases are TGTGCCAGCAGCTTAGGGGGATTGGCTGAAAAACTGTTTTTT.

This clonotype has only a few counts. V and J are TRBV12-3 or TRBV12-4 and TRBJ2-3, with no clear D. Trimming shortened V by 9 bases and J by 0 bases, and 7 bases separated the two germline ends. CDR3 length: 12 amino acids. DNA for the CDR3: TGTGCCAGTAGGGTGAGCACAGATACGCAGTATTTT. It is translated as CASRVSTDTQYF.

The rearrangement uses TRBV7-9 and TRBJ2-3; 7 positions match TRBD1. Germline V gene lookup returns CDR1 SEHNR and CDR2 FQNEAQ (reference sequence). With V trimmed by 5 bases and J by 6 bases, 5 bases remained unmatched. The CDR3 runs to 13 residues. CDR3 sequence reads: CASSTTGADTQYF. The CDR3 bases are TGTGCCAGCAGCACAACAGGGGCGGATACGCAGTATTTT. Combining the CDR3 with reference TRBV7-9 and TRBJ2-3 gives the whole variable domain DTGVSQNPRHKITKRGQNVTFRCDPISEHNRLYWYRQTLGQGPEFLTYFQNEAQLEKSRLLSDRFSAERPKGSFSTLEIQRTEQGDSAMYLCASSTTGADTQYFGPGTRLTVL.

The V and J genes are TRBV21-1 and TRBJ2-7; the table's D call TRBD1 went unverified against the DNA. TRBV21-1 is assigned pseudogene status. The CDR3 has 17 residues. DNA for the CDR3: TGTGCCAGCAGCAAAGTGAAACAGGGTTATCGGTTCTACGAGCAGTACTTC. Encoded protein: CASSKVKQGYRFYEQYF.

This chain connects TRBV6-1 to TRBJ2-1; a possible D gene is TRBD2 (5 bases). Per the germline V gene, CDR1 is MNHNS and CDR2 is SASEGT. This CDR3 comprises 15 residues. The V end lost 3 bases, the J end lost 4 bases, and 13 bases lay between the germline ends. The CDR3 reads CASSDSRDTYNEQFF. The CDR3 DNA reads as TGTGCCAGCAGTGATTCGAGGGATACATACAATGAGCAGTTCTTC.

V is TRBV20-1 and J is TRBJ1-2; the D gene is possibly TRBD1 (5 bases). V gave up 2 bases and J gave up 3 bases, with 10 bases separating them. Germline CDR1 is DFQATT and CDR2 is SNEGSKA (reference sequence). The CDR3 is 13 amino acids. The CDR3 bases are TGCAGTGCTAGATCGGGGGAGGACTATGGCTACACCTTC. Residues: CSARSGEDYGYTF.

CDR3 loop: CASSFRGVPSYEQYF. The CDR3 DNA is TGTGCCAGCAGTTTTAGAGGGGTCCCCTCCTACGAGCAGTACTTC. The J gene is TRBJ2-7, the V gene TRBV27, with D perhaps being TRBD1 or TRBD2 (5 bases each). Trimming took off 3 bases at V and 0 bases at J, with 12 bases between the two ends. Germline V gene sequence: CDR1 MNHEY, CDR2 SMNVEV (reference sequence). The CDR3 extends over 15 amino acids.

The chain links TRBV6-5 to TRBJ2-2; weak D call: TRBD1 (5 bases). Trimming removed 2 bases at V and 0 bases at J, with 16 bases between. This CDR3 region has 18 residues. The germline CDR1 and CDR2 sequences are MNHEY and SVGAGI. The CDR3 DNA follows: TGTGCCAGCAGTTACGGGGCGGAGTTCAGGGCGAACACCGGGGAGCTGTTTTTT. It yields the protein CASSYGAEFRANTGELFF.

The genes are TRBV27 and TRBJ2-3; 7 positions agree with TRBD1. This CDR3 comprises 15 residues. V was clipped by 10 bases and J by 0 bases; unmatched bases: 10. Germline CDR1 is MNHEY and CDR2 is SMNVEV (reference sequence). CDR3 region: CATGPGTASTDTQYF. CDR3 nucleotide sequence: TGTGCCACCGGCCCCGGGACAGCTAGCACAGATACGCAGTATTTT.